Reported below is one TCR beta chain. The RNA, about 0.45 to 1 ug, was put through reverse transcription using random hexamers. Amplification of TCR beta CDR3 spanned 54 Vbeta and 13 Jbeta via immunoSEQ multiplex PCR. Using its own MiXCR run on the immunoSEQ multiplex PCR reads, TCRdb lists one record per CDR3 protein. The sample contains roughly 300,000 distinct CDR3 sequences, 85% of which appear only once. Trimming removed 6 bases from V and 6 bases from J, with 18 bases in between. Germline CDR1 and CDR2: MDHEN and SYDVKM. CDR3 size: 15 residues. The record originates from a study of CD8 T cells in Susac syndrome. TCR beta sequencing was performed on blood CD8+ and CD4+ T cells. Relapsing-remitting disease, either stable or active, was present in the treatment-naive patients who were the multiple sclerosis controls. TEMRA cells were enriched by FACS, and CD4+ and CD8+ T cells were negatively isolated.

Material: CD8+ T cells from PBMCs. This TCR came from a human donor with multiple sclerosis. This chain joins TRBV28 and TRBJ2-4; possible D gene TRBD1, 6 bases. This chain's CDR3 is CASSRGSRDRNIQYF. In DNA form, the CDR3 reads TGTGCCAGCAGCAGGGGCTCAAGGGACCGAAACATTCAGTACTTC. Full variable domain (rest looked up from reference TRBV28 and TRBJ2-4): DVKVTQSSRYLVKRTGEKVFLECVQDMDHENMFWYRQDPGLGLRLIYFSYDVKMKEKGDIPEGYSVSREKKERFSLILESASTNQTSMYLCASSRGSRDRNIQYFGAGTRLSVL.